The following is a TCR beta chain sequence with its context. Its specificity is unknown. The record originates from a study of T cells after yellow fever vaccination. About the study: SMART-Seq v4 Ultra Low Input served to prepare low-cell-number fractions.

TCRdb re-called the 5' RACE reads with MiXCR, one entry per CDR3 protein. The table shows some 400,000 distinct CDR3 sequences, with 6.2% occurring only once. Germline-derived CDR1 and CDR2 are DFQATT and SNEGSKA (reference sequence). Trimming pared 2 bases from V and 0 bases from J, leaving 5 bases between. The CDR3 is made up of 12 amino acids. Study findings and constraints: Researchers noted that a small share of clonotypes showed up in both CD4 and CD8 compartments.

This TCR derives from a man under 40 who received the YFV17D yellow fever vaccine. The specimen comprised PBMCs, sampled 5 days after the yellow fever booster vaccination. The V and J genes are TRBV20-1 and TRBJ2-7; no reliable D call. CDR3 in DNA: TGCAGTGCTAGACCAAACTCCTACGAGCAGTACTTC. Its translation is CSARPNSYEQYF.